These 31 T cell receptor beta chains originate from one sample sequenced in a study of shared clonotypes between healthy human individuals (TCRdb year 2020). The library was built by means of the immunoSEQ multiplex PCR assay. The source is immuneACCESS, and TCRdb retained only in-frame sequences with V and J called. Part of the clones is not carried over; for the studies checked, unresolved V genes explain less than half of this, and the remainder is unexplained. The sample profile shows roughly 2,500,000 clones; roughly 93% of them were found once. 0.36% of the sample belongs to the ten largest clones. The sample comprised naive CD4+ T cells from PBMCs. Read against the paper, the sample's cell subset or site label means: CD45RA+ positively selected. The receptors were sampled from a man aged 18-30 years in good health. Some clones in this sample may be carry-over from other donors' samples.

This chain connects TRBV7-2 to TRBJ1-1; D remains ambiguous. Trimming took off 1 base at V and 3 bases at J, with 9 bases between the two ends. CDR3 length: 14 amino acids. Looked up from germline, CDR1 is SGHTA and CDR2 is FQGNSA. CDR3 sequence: CASSLDNSDTEAFF. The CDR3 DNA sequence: TGTGCCAGCAGCTTAGATAACAGTGACACTGAAGCTTTCTTT.

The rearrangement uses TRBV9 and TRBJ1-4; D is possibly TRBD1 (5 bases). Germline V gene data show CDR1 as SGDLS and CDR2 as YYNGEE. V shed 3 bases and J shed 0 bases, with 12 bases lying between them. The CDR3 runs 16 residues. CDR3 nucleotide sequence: TGTGCCAGCAGCGCTGACAGCCCGGCAACTAATGAAAAACTGTTTTTT. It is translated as CASSADSPATNEKLFF.

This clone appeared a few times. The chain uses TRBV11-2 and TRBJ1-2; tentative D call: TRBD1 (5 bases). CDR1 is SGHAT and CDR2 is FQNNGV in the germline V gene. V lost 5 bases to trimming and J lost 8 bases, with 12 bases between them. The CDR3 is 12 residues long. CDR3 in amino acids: CASSRSGLGYTF. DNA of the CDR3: TGTGCCAGCAGCCGGTCAGGGCTAGGCTACACCTTC.

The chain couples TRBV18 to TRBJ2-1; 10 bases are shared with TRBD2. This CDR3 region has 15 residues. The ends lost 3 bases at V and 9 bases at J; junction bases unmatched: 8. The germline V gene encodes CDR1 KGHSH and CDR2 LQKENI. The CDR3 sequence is CASSPLAGVGFEQFF. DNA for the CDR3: TGTGCCAGCTCACCCCTAGCGGGAGTTGGGTTTGAGCAGTTCTTC.

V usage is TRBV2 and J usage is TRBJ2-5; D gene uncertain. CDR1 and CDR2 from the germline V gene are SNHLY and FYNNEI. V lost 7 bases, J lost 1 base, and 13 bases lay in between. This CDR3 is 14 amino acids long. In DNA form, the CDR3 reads TGTGCCAGCACCGCAATCAGAACCCAAGAGACCCAGTACTTC. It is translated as CASTAIRTQETQYF.

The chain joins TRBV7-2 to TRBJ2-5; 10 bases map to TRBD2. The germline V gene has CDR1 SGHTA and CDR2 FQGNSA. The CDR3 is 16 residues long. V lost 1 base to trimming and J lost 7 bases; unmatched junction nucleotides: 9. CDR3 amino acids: CASSLGPLAGAGTQYF. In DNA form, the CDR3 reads TGTGCCAGCAGCTTAGGCCCGCTAGCGGGGGCGGGGACCCAGTACTTC.

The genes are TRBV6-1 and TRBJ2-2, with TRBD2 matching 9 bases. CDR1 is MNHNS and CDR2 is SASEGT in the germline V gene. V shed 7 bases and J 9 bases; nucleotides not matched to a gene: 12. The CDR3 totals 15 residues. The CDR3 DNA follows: TGTGCCAGCACCCCCCCTAGCGGGATCGCCAGGGAGCTGTTTTTT. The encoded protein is CASTPPSGIARELFF.

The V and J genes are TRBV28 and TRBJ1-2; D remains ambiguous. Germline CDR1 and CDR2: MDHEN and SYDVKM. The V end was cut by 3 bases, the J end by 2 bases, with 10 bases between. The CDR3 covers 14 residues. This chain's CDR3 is CASSFGPLNYGYTF. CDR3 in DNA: TGTGCCAGCAGTTTCGGACCGCTGAACTATGGCTACACCTTC.

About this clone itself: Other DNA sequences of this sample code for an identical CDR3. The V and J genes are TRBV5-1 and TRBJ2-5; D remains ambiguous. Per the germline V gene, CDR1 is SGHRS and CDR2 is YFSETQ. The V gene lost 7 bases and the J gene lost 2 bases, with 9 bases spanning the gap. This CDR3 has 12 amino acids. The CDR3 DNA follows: TGCGCCAGCTCGCGGCAGCAAGAGACCCAGTACTTC. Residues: CASSRQQETQYF.

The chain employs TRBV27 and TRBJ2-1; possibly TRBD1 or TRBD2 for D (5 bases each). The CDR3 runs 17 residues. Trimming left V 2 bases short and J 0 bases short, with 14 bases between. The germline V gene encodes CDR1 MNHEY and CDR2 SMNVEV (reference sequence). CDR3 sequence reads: CASSLDGRDPSYNEQFF. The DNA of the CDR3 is TGTGCCAGCAGTTTAGATGGCCGGGACCCCTCCTACAATGAGCAGTTCTTC.

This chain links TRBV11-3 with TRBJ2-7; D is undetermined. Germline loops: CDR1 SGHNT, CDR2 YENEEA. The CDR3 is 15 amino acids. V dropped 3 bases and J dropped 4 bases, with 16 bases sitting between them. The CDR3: CASSFTHGSGYEQYF. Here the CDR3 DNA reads TGTGCCAGCAGCTTTACCCACGGCTCCGGTTACGAGCAGTACTTC.

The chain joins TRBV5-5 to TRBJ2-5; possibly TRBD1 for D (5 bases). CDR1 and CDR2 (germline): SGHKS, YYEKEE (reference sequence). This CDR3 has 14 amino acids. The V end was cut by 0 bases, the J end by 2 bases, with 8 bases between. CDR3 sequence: CASSLATGQETQYF. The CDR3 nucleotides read TGTGCCAGCAGCTTGGCTACAGGACAAGAGACCCAGTACTTC.

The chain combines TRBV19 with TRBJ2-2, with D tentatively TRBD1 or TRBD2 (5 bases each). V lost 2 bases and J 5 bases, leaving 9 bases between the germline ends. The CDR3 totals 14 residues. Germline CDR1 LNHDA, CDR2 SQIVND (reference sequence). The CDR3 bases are TGTGCCAGTAGTATAATATGGGGGACCGGGGAGCTGTTTTTT. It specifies CASSIIWGTGELFF.

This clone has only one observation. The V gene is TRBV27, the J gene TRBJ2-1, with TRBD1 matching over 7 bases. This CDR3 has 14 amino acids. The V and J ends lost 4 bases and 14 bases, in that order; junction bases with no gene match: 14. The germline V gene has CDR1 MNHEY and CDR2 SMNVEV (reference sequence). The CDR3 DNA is TGTGCCAGCAGTTCAGGGGGTGGGTCCCCCGCGGAGTTCTTC. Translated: CASSSGGGSPAEFF.

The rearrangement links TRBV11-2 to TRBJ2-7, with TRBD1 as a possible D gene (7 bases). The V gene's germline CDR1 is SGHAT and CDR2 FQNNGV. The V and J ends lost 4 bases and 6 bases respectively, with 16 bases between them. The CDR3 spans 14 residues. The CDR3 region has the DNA TGTGCCAGCAGCTCCCCACGACAGGGAGGCGAGCAGTACTTC. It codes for CASSSPRQGGEQYF.

The CDR3 protein is CATARSRGQETQYF. CDR3 DNA: TGTGCCACCGCCCGAAGTAGGGGCCAAGAGACCCAGTACTTC. The chain couples TRBV15 to TRBJ2-5; a weak D match, TRBD1 (5 bases). Germline lookup yields CDR1 LNHNV and CDR2 YYDKDF (reference sequence). The CDR3 is 14 amino acids. V was pared by 8 bases and J by 1 base, with 14 bases between. The full variable domain, rest sourced from reference TRBV15 and TRBJ2-5, is DAMVIQNPRYQVTQFGKPVTLSCSQTLNHNVMYWYQQKSSQAPKLLFHYYDKDFNNEADTPDNFQSRRPNTSFCFLDIRSPGLGDTAMYLCATARSRGQETQYFGPGTRLLVL.

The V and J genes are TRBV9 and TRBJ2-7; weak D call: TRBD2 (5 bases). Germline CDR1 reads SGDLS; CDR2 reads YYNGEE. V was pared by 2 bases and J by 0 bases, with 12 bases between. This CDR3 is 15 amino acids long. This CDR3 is CASSVGVVNSYEQYF. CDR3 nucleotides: TGTGCCAGCAGCGTCGGGGTCGTTAACTCCTACGAGCAGTACTTC.

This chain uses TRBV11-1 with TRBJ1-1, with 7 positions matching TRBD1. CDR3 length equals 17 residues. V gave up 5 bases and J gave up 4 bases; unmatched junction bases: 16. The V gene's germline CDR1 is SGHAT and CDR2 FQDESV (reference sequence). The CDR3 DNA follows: TGTGCCAGCAGCCCGATCCCGGGACAGTACCGAATCACTGAAGCTTTCTTT. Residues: CASSPIPGQYRITEAFF.

The CDR3 coding sequence is TGTGCCAGTAGTATGGGGAGGAGAAGCCTCTCTGGAAACACCATATATTTT. Its protein is CASSMGRRSLSGNTIYF. The chain combines TRBV19 with TRBJ1-3; D is uncertain. Germline CDR1 reads LNHDA; CDR2 reads SQIVND (reference sequence). V was trimmed by 3 bases and J by 0 bases, leaving 15 bases between them. The CDR3 runs 17 residues. Variable domain in full (rest from reference TRBV19 and TRBJ1-3): DGGITQSPKYLFRKEGQNVTLSCEQNLNHDAMYWYRQDPGQGLRLIYYSQIVNDFQKGDIAEGYSVSREKKESFPLTVTSAQKNPTAFYLCASSMGRRSLSGNTIYFGEGSWLTVV.

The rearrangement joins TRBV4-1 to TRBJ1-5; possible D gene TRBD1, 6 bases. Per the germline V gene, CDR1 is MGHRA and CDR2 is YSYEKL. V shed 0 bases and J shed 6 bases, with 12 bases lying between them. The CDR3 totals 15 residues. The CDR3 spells CASSQDNRDGQPQHF. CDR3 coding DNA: TGCGCCAGCAGCCAAGATAACAGGGATGGTCAGCCCCAGCATTTT.

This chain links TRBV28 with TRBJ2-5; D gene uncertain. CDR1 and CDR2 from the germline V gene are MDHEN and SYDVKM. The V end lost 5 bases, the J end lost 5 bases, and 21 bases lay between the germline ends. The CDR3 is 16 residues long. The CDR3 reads CASSDNRLGRIETQYF. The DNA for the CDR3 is TGTGCCAGCAGTGATAACCGACTCGGGCGGATCGAGACCCAGTACTTC.

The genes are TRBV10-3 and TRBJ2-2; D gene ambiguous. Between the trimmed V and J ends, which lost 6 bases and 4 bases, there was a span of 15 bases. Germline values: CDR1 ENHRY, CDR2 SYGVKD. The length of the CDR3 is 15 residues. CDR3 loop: CAIRGRASSTGELFF. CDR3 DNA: TGTGCCATCAGAGGGCGTGCTTCCTCCACCGGGGAGCTGTTTTTT.

The CDR3 coding sequence is TGTGCCAGCAGCTCCGGCGGGCGAATCTCTGGAAACACCATATATTTT. As protein: CASSSGGRISGNTIYF. The chain employs TRBV9 and TRBJ1-3; D unclear. Germline-derived CDR1 and CDR2 are SGDLS and YYNGEE. The CDR3 has 16 residues. Trimming pared 4 bases from V and 0 bases from J, leaving 14 bases between.

The DNA for the CDR3 is TGTGCCAGCAGCGCGCCGGGACTATCGGGGACCGGGGAGCTGTTTTTT. Translating gives CASSAPGLSGTGELFF. The chain employs TRBV9 and TRBJ2-2, with 7 bases lining up with TRBD2. The V gene's germline CDR1 is SGDLS and CDR2 YYNGEE. The CDR3 has 16 amino acids. Trimming at V came to 3 bases and at J to 5 bases, leaving 10 bases not matched to a gene. Looking up the rest from reference TRBV9 and TRBJ2-2 gives the full variable domain: DSGVTQTPKHLITATGQRVTLRCSPRSGDLSVYWYQQSLDQGLQFLIQYYNGEERAKGNILERFSAQQFPDLHSELNLSSLELGDSALYFCASSAPGLSGTGELFFGEGSRLTVL.

CDR3 nucleotides: TGTGCCAGCATCCCTTCGGGGACACCGACGGGCAATGAGCAGTTCTTC. This codes for CASIPSGTPTGNEQFF. This chain uses TRBV25-1 with TRBJ2-1, with D maybe TRBD1 (6 bases). Germline V gene data show CDR1 as MGHDK and CDR2 as SYGVNS. The CDR3 totals 16 residues. V was cut by 7 bases and J by 6 bases, with 22 bases left in between.

The CDR3 here is CASSPWGQSYEQYF. CDR3 coding DNA: TGTGCCAGCTCACCATGGGGACAGTCCTACGAGCAGTACTTC. The chain joins TRBV18 to TRBJ2-7; TRBD1 agrees at 7 bases. The CDR3 consists of 14 residues. In germline, CDR1 is KGHSH, CDR2 LQKENI. Trimming at V came to 2 bases and at J to 1 base, leaving 2 bases not matched to a gene.

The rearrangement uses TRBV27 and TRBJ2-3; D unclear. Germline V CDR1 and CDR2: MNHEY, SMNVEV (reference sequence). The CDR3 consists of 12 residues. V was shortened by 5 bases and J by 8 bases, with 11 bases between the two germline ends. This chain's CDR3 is CASSTQFGTQYF. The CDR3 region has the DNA TGTGCCAGCAGTACACAGTTTGGTACGCAGTATTTT.

This chain's CDR3 is CASRSAYSGLAKNIQYF. CDR3 in DNA: TGTGCCAGCAGAAGTGCTTATAGCGGCCTAGCCAAAAACATTCAGTACTTC. V gene TRBV11-2 combines with J gene TRBJ2-4; tentative D call: TRBD2 (6 bases). Between the trimmed V and J ends, which lost 6 bases and 0 bases, there was a span of 18 bases. The germline gives CDR1 SGHAT, CDR2 FQNNGV. The CDR3 has 17 amino acids.

CDR3 nucleotide sequence: TGCAGCGTTGCCCGGCGGCAGGCCTACGAGCAGTACTTC. Translated: CSVARRQAYEQYF. The gene calls are TRBV29-1 and TRBJ2-7; no definite D call. In germline, CDR1 is SQVTM, CDR2 ANQGSEA. Trimming took 4 bases from V and 2 from J, leaving 12 bases between them. The CDR3 is 13 residues long.

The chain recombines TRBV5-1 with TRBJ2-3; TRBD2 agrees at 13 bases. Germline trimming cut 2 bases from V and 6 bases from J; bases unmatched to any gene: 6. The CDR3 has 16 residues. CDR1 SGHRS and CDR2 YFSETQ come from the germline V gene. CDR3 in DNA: TGCGCCAGCAGCTTTGGACTAGCGGGAGTTGTGGATACGCAGTATTTT. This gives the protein CASSFGLAGVVDTQYF.

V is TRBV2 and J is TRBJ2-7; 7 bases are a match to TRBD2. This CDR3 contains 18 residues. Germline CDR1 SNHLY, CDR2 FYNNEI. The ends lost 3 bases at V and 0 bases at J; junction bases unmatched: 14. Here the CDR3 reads CASSEAWGGGLSSYEQYF. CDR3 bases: TGTGCCAGCAGTGAGGCGTGGGGCGGGGGTTTAAGCTCCTACGAGCAGTACTTC.